This T cell receptor (beta chain) came from a study of control samples from healthy donors and cancer patients. The repertoire was sequenced with immunoSEQ multiplex PCR; TCRdb's copy has only in-frame clones and lacks some. There are 100,000 to 150,000 clones in the sample; approximately 87% occur only once, and roughly an eighth lies in the top ten. Germline loops: CDR1 ENHRY, CDR2 SYGVKD. The CDR3 has 13 residues. The V segment lost 5 bases and the J segment 3 bases; nucleotides outside the gene matches: 2. Source material: blood. J is TRBJ1-1 and V is TRBV10-3, with 8 bases matching TRBD1. This TCR was sampled from a man aged 30 to 45 in good health. The CDR3 sequence: CAISTGGDTEAFF. The CDR3 DNA reads as TGTGCCATCAGTACAGGGGGTGACACTGAAGCTTTCTTT.